The subject of this entry is one T cell receptor (beta chain). What it binds is not known. Profiled with immunoSEQ multiplex PCR; TCRdb holds only in-frame clones, not every one. The sample holds over 2 million clones; around 92% are singletons and the top ten take approximately 0.4%. This specimen comes from a study of shared clonotypes between healthy human individuals. Study results and limitations: Shared clonotypes: roughly 5% naive CD4, about 3.5% naive CD8, 2.3% memory CD4, roughly 0.4% memory CD8. Despite large depth, rarefaction showed incomplete sorted-subset sequencing.

V gave up 6 bases and J gave up 2 bases, with 17 bases separating them. This CDR3 contains 16 residues. In germline, CDR1 is MNHEY, CDR2 SMNVEV (reference sequence). A split of CD4+ cells into CD45RA+ naive and CD45RA-negative memory subsets was performed. The source material was naive CD4+ T cells from PBMCs. Sample subset: CD45RA+ positively selected. The sequence was obtained from a man aged 18-30 years in good health. Some clones in this sample may be carry-over from other donors' samples. The J gene is TRBJ1-3, the V gene TRBV27; D ambiguous. The CDR3 sequence is CASSPLPRLAGNTIYF. In DNA form, the CDR3 reads TGTGCCAGCAGCCCCCTCCCCCGCTTAGCTGGAAACACCATATATTTT.